The TCR beta chain under discussion was sequenced for a study of CD8 T cells in Susac syndrome. Whole-study results and caveats: The study acknowledged a relatively small number of individuals in its TCR sequencing and HLA analysis.

The authors carried out high-throughput sequencing of TCR beta. They applied it to CD8+ and CD4+ T cells obtained from blood. Purification of the CD8+ and CD4+ T cells relied on negative isolation, and TEMRA cells underwent FACS enrichment. The CDR3 spans 12 residues. CDR1 is LNHDA, CDR2 SQIVND, per germline (reference sequence). V shed 11 bases and J shed 6 bases, with 14 bases lying between them. To note about this clonotype: What it binds is not known.

The authors reverse transcribed roughly 0.45 to 1 ug RNA with random hexamers. Amplification of TCR beta CDR3 spanned 54 Vbeta and 13 Jbeta via immunoSEQ multiplex PCR. TCRdb recomputed calls from the immunoSEQ multiplex PCR reads with MiXCR, one row per CDR3 protein. This sample has about 430,000 distinct CDR3 sequences; 75% to 90% occur once, and the top ten carry more than 0.09%. The sequence came from a human donor with multiple sclerosis. V and J are TRBV19 and TRBJ2-1, with D possibly matching TRBD2 (5 bases). The source material was CD8+ T cells from PBMCs. CDR3 region: CACGGSLNEQFF. CDR3 in DNA: TGTGCCTGTGGAGGTTCTCTCAATGAGCAGTTCTTC.